The 16 T cell receptor beta chains reported below all come from one sample, sequenced in a study of shared clonotypes between healthy human individuals. Generated by immunoSEQ multiplex PCR, the TCRdb table keeps only in-frame clones and is missing some. The data contain nearly 1 million clones, roughly 72% of them singletons. Sequencing input: memory CD4+ T cells sorted from blood. Subset: CD45RA-negative fraction. These receptors all come from a man between 18 and 35 years old in good health.

The chain employs TRBV4-1 and TRBJ2-5, with D unresolved. The J call is uncertain, as TRBJ2-7 better fits the DNA end. Germline V gene data show CDR1 as MGHRA and CDR2 as YSYEKL. The CDR3 is made up of 13 amino acids. CDR3 loop: CASSRSISYEQYF. The CDR3 coding sequence is TGCGCCAGCAGCCGAAGCATTTCCTACGAGCAGTACTTC.

As for this clone: The same CDR3 also results from other DNA sequences found in this sample. The chain couples TRBV25-1 to TRBJ2-2, with 7 bases identical to TRBD2. The germline V gene has CDR1 MGHDK and CDR2 SYGVNS. V shed 8 bases and J 0 bases; nucleotides not matched to a gene: 3. The CDR3 runs to 14 residues. Written as DNA, the CDR3 is TGTGCCAGCTCCGGACTAGCGAACACCGGGGAGCTGTTTTTT. It yields the protein CASSGLANTGELFF.

This clone was observed a handful of times. V and J are TRBV7-9 and TRBJ1-1, with D maybe TRBD1 (6 bases). Trimming pared 2 bases from V and 5 bases from J, leaving 15 bases between. Looked up from germline, CDR1 is SEHNR and CDR2 is FQNEAQ (reference sequence). The CDR3 length is 15 residues. CDR3 DNA: TGTGCCAGCAGCTTAAGGGGAACAGGGAGGACTGAAGCTTTCTTT. It is translated as CASSLRGTGRTEAFF.

The chain combines TRBV27 with TRBJ2-1; D is perhaps TRBD2 (5 bases). CDR3 size: 14 residues. Per the germline V gene, CDR1 is MNHEY and CDR2 is SMNVEV (reference sequence). The V end lost 4 bases, the J end lost 7 bases, and 14 bases lay between the germline ends. In nucleotides, the CDR3 is TGTGCCAGCAGTTGGGTCGGCAGGAGGAATGAGCAGTTCTTC. Amino acid sequence: CASSWVGRRNEQFF.

As for this clone: One junction end disagrees with the germline gene, perhaps due to a read error. CDR3 sequence (DNA): TGTGCTAGCAGCCCCATAGCGGGGAACACAGATACGCAGTATTTT. This translates into CASSPIAGNTDTQYF. The chain is built from TRBV7-7 and TRBJ2-3; 8 bases are shared with TRBD2. This CDR3 has 15 amino acids. CDR1 SSHAT and CDR2 FNYEAQ come from the germline V gene (reference sequence).

V gene TRBV30 combines with J gene TRBJ1-2; D not certain. This CDR3 contains 11 residues. The V and J ends lost 7 bases and 3 bases respectively, with 9 bases between them. The germline V gene encodes CDR1 GTSNPN and CDR2 SVGIG (reference sequence). This CDR3 reads CAFDIYYGYTF. The CDR3 bases are TGTGCCTTCGACATATACTATGGCTACACCTTC.

The genes are TRBV7-9 and TRBJ1-1; D not certain. Trimming stripped 1 base from V and 1 base from J, with 7 bases between. Germline V gene data show CDR1 as SEHNR and CDR2 as FQNEAQ (reference sequence). There are 14 residues in the CDR3. CDR3 bases: TGTGCCAGCAGCTTAGATCGACCGAACACTGAAGCTTTCTTT. Protein sequence: CASSLDRPNTEAFF.

The chain combines TRBV4-1 with TRBJ2-3; D uncertain. The germline V gene has CDR1 MGHRA and CDR2 YSYEKL. The V end was cut by 0 bases, the J end by 1 base, with 8 bases between. The CDR3 covers 15 residues. CDR3 loop: CASSQDQRGTDTQYF. DNA of the CDR3: TGCGCCAGCAGCCAAGATCAGCGCGGCACAGATACGCAGTATTTT.

The J gene is TRBJ1-1, the V gene TRBV6-6, with 8 nucleotides matching TRBD1. CDR3 length: 14 residues. Germline V gene sequence: CDR1 MNHNY, CDR2 SVGAGI (reference sequence). The V and J ends lost 7 bases and 6 bases, in that order; junction bases with no gene match: 10. This CDR3 is CASKSDRALSEAFF. The CDR3 nucleotides read TGTGCCAGCAAATCGGACAGGGCCCTCTCTGAAGCTTTCTTT.

The CDR3 sequence is CASSLEGESGNTIYF. Here the CDR3 DNA reads TGCGCCAGCAGCTTGGAAGGCGAATCTGGAAACACCATATATTTT. V gene TRBV5-1 combines with J gene TRBJ1-3, with D uncertain. The CDR3 sequence is 15 residues long. V gave up 0 bases and J gave up 1 base, with 8 bases separating them. Germline V gene lookup returns CDR1 SGHRS and CDR2 YFSETQ. The full variable domain, in which reference TRBV5-1 and TRBJ1-3 provide the parts outside the CDR3, is KAGVTQTPRYLIKTRGQQVTLSCSPISGHRSVSWYQQTPGQGLQFLFEYFSETQRNKGNFPGRFSGRQFSNSRSEMNVSTLELGDSALYLCASSLEGESGNTIYFGEGSWLTVV.

This chain uses TRBV18 with TRBJ1-1; TRBD1 aligns across 9 bases. Looked up from germline, CDR1 is KGHSH and CDR2 is LQKENI. J lost 5 bases, V lost 5 bases, and 6 bases had no gene match. The CDR3 loop spans 14 amino acids. CDR3 sequence: CASSSKTGGTEAFF. The CDR3 coding sequence is TGTGCCAGCTCATCGAAGACAGGGGGGACTGAAGCTTTCTTT.

The V call is TRBV5-6, the J call TRBJ1-2, with 11 bases matching TRBD1. With V trimmed by 0 bases and J by 12 bases, 4 bases remained unmatched. The CDR3 loop spans 13 amino acids. Looked up from germline, CDR1 is SGHDT and CDR2 is YYEEEE. CDR3 nucleotides: TGTGCCAGCAGCTTGGGGACAGGGGGCTGGGACACCTTC. As protein: CASSLGTGGWDTF.

The genes are TRBV15 and TRBJ2-3, with D maybe TRBD1 (5 bases). Germline V gene data show CDR1 as LNHNV and CDR2 as YYDKDF (reference sequence). V lost 5 bases to trimming and J lost 4 bases, with 10 bases between them. CDR3 length: 13 residues. CDR3 sequence reads: CATSSRGPDTQYF. The CDR3 coding sequence is TGTGCCACCAGCTCTAGGGGTCCAGATACGCAGTATTTT.

The chain employs TRBV11-2 and TRBJ2-2; D may be TRBD2 (5 bases). This CDR3 contains 14 residues. Germline assignment: CDR1 SGHAT and CDR2 FQNNGV. Between the trimmed V and J ends, which lost 5 bases and 4 bases, there was a span of 11 bases. In nucleotides, the CDR3 is TGTGCCAGCAGCCGTACTAGAGTCACCGGGGAGCTGTTTTTT. This translates into CASSRTRVTGELFF.

There are a few counts of this clone. The chain couples TRBV5-1 to TRBJ2-3, with D uncertain. V lost 0 bases, J lost 0 bases, and 11 bases lay in between. CDR3 length: 16 amino acids. CDR1 is SGHRS and CDR2 is YFSETQ in the germline V gene. The CDR3 bases are TGCGCCAGCAGCTTGGGGGTCCGTACGAGCACAGATACGCAGTATTTT. It is translated as CASSLGVRTSTDTQYF.

The V gene is TRBV19, the J gene TRBJ1-5; no firm D call. Trimming cost V 4 bases and J 0 bases, with 10 bases left between them. The CDR3 length is 15 residues. Germline-derived CDR1 and CDR2 are LNHDA and SQIVND (reference sequence). CDR3 coding DNA: TGTGCCAGTAGTACCCATTTAAATAGCAATCAGCCCCAGCATTTT. The encoded protein is CASSTHLNSNQPQHF.